What follows are 14 T cell receptor beta chains derived from one specimen sequenced in a study of response to subunit inactivated influenza vaccine. TCRdb itself ran the RT-PCR reads through MiXCR, one entry per CDR3 protein. The sample includes 650,000 to 700,000 distinct CDR3 sequences, more than 15% of them seen just once. The sample was PBMCs from blood, taken 11 to 12 days after vaccination. These receptor sequences come from a man over 45 who received an inactivated influenza vaccine.

A few counts support this clonotype. The V and J genes are TRBV6-1 and TRBJ1-4, with unresolved D. Germline V gene sequence: CDR1 MNHNS, CDR2 SASEGT. V dropped 10 bases and J dropped 3 bases, with 15 bases sitting between them. This CDR3 is 14 amino acids long. The DNA of the CDR3 is TGTGCCATCTCCCGAGGGCGAGCTAATGAAAAACTGTTTTTT. Translated, it gives CAISRGRANEKLFF.

The J gene is TRBJ2-3, the V gene TRBV12-3 or TRBV12-4, with TRBD2 identical over 7 bases. CDR3 length: 18 residues. J lost 1 base, V lost 3 bases, and 13 bases had no gene match. The CDR3 is CASSLLAARVLGTDTQYF. CDR3 coding DNA: TGTGCCAGCAGTTTGCTAGCGGCCCGAGTGCTCGGCACAGATACGCAGTATTTT.

The chain has TRBV20-1 and TRBJ2-7; possible D gene TRBD2, 5 bases. Germline values: CDR1 DFQATT, CDR2 SNEGSKA (reference sequence). Trimming stripped 3 bases from V and 4 bases from J, with 13 bases between. The length of the CDR3 is 13 residues. The CDR3 here is CSARGVRDYEQYF. CDR3 in DNA: TGCAGTGCTAGGGGAGTACGGGATTACGAGCAGTACTTC.

For this clonotype: Compared with germline, one end of the junction differs, possibly owing to a read error. The rearrangement joins TRBV4-1 to TRBJ2-7; the D gene is possibly TRBD2 (5 bases). CDR1 is MGHRA, CDR2 YSYEKL, per germline. This CDR3 contains 14 residues. CDR3 bases: TGCGCCAGCAGCGGTCAACTGCTCGACTACGAGCAGTATTTC. As protein: CASSGQLLDYEQYF.

This clonotype showed up many times. The chain has TRBV12-3 or TRBV12-4 and TRBJ2-4; 8 bases map to TRBD1. This CDR3 comprises 17 residues. J was trimmed by 7 bases and V by 6 bases; bases with no gene match: 17. Written as DNA, the CDR3 is TGTGCCAGCAGCTACACCGGGACAGGCCCCCTGGGCAACATTCAGTACTTC. Translated, it gives CASSYTGTGPLGNIQYF.

The rearrangement links TRBV7-9 to TRBJ2-5; D possibly matches TRBD1 or TRBD2 (6 bases each). V lost 0 bases and J lost 4, with 12 bases in between. CDR1 is SEHNR, CDR2 FQNEAQ, per germline (reference sequence). The CDR3 length is 15 residues. Written as DNA, the CDR3 is TGTGCCAGCAGCTTAGCGGAGGGGGAATCAGAGACCCAGTACTTC. It yields the protein CASSLAEGESETQYF. The variable domain in full, completed from reference TRBV7-9 and TRBJ2-5, reads DTGVSQNPRHKITKRGQNVTFRCDPISEHNRLYWYRQTLGQGPEFLTYFQNEAQLEKSRLLSDRFSAERPKGSFSTLEIQRTEQGDSAMYLCASSLAEGESETQYFGPGTRLLVL.

This chain connects TRBV12-3 or TRBV12-4 to TRBJ2-7, with D tentatively TRBD1 or TRBD2 (5 bases each). V was trimmed by 4 bases and J by 7 bases, leaving 11 bases between them. The CDR3 is 12 residues long. The CDR3 here is CASSSGSWEQYF. Here the CDR3 DNA reads TGTGCCAGCAGTTCAGGGAGTTGGGAGCAGTACTTC.

The chain uses TRBV5-1 and TRBJ2-2; D is possibly TRBD1 (5 bases). Germline lookup yields CDR1 SGHRS and CDR2 YFSETQ. This CDR3 contains 16 residues. V lost 0 bases to trimming and J lost 2 bases, with 11 bases between them. Here the CDR3 reads CASSLDRNLNTGELFF. The CDR3 nucleotides are TGCGCCAGCAGCTTGGACAGGAACCTAAACACCGGGGAGCTGTTTTTT.

About this clonotype: A junction end diverges from the germline sequence, so it may reflect a read error. The chain recombines TRBV7-2 with TRBJ2-1; D gene ambiguous. The CDR3 is made up of 15 amino acids. Per germline, CDR1 SGHTA and CDR2 FQGNSA. CDR3 nucleotide sequence: TGTGCCAACAGCGCCCTTTCAAACTCCTACAATGAGCAGTTCTTC. As protein: CANSALSNSYNEQFF.

This clonotype came up a few times. The gene calls are TRBV20-1 and TRBJ2-4; 7 nucleotides align to TRBD2. This CDR3 comprises 16 residues. V lost 0 bases to trimming and J lost 4 bases; unmatched junction nucleotides: 9. Germline assignment: CDR1 DFQATT and CDR2 SNEGSKA (reference sequence). This CDR3 reads CSARDPLQAGKNIQYF. The CDR3 region has the DNA TGCAGTGCTAGAGATCCCCTACAAGCGGGAAAAAACATTCAGTACTTC.

V usage is TRBV5-1 and J usage is TRBJ2-7, with a tentative D call TRBD2 (6 bases). Germline CDR1 is SGHRS and CDR2 is YFSETQ. This CDR3 contains 15 residues. The V and J ends lost 0 bases and 3 bases respectively, with 13 bases between them. The CDR3 region is CASSLVPEGIYEQYF. The CDR3 region has the DNA TGCGCCAGCAGCTTGGTACCGGAGGGAATCTACGAGCAGTACTTC.

Only one count was recorded for this clonotype. The gene calls are TRBV10-3 and TRBJ2-5; D gene ambiguous. Germline V gives CDR1 ENHRY, CDR2 SYGVKD. This CDR3 spans 12 amino acids. V lost 3 bases and J lost 5, with 7 bases in between. In nucleotides, the CDR3 is TGTGCCATCAGTGAAGTCACTGAGACCCAGTACTTC. It translates to CAISEVTETQYF.

A few counts support this clonotype. This chain joins TRBV11-2 and TRBJ2-1; TRBD2 matches at 11 bases. Germline V gene sequence: CDR1 SGHAT, CDR2 FQNNGV. The length of the CDR3 is 16 residues. V was clipped by 6 bases and J by 10 bases; unmatched bases: 14. The CDR3 DNA follows: TGTGCCAGCAGAACCAGTAGCGGGAGGGCACGTGTCGAGCAGTTCTTC. Translating gives CASRTSSGRARVEQFF.

The genes are TRBV9 and TRBJ2-5, with D tentatively TRBD1 (6 bases). The length of the CDR3 is 15 residues. V lost 2 bases and J 0 bases, leaving 11 bases between the germline ends. Looked up from germline, CDR1 is SGDLS and CDR2 is YYNGEE. The CDR3 DNA follows: TGTGCCAGCAGCGTCCAGGGGACCTACCAAGAGACCCAGTACTTC. Protein sequence: CASSVQGTYQETQYF.